The clone carrying this T cell receptor (beta chain) was observed many times. These data originate in a study of molecular identifiers for immune sequencing clone quantification. CDR3 length: 14 amino acids. Germline V CDR1 and CDR2: LGHNA, YSLEER. Between the trimmed V and J ends, which lost 4 bases and 2 bases, there was a span of 9 bases. For bulk TCR libraries, previously described methods and listed TCR primers were used. TCRdb re-called the PCR reads with MiXCR, one entry per CDR3 protein. Of around 300,000 distinct CDR3 sequences detected, roughly a quarter appear once; the ten largest clones hold 0.65% to 0.75%.

This sequence joins TRBV4-3 and TRBJ1-5, with D unclear. This TCR was sampled from a human donor in good health. Some libraries in this study had Jurkat cell RNA spiked in. The material sequenced was naive CD8+ T cells from blood, with Jurkat cell RNA spiked in. Sample subset: FACS-sorted CD8+CD4-CCR7+CD45RA+ naive T cells. The CDR3 is CASSPEIGNQPQHF. CDR3 DNA: TGCGCCAGCAGCCCCGAAATCGGCAATCAGCCCCAGCATTTT.